This T cell receptor beta chain appears in the sequencing data of a study of Tregs in tolerant kidney transplant recipients. Whole-study context: An approximately 3-day belatacept mixed lymphocyte reaction, sometimes plus 5-day graft donor restimulation, preceded CD4+CD25+CD127- sorting. Sorting used antibodies to exclude donor cells. Study results and limitations: Biological reproducibility was not directly addressed in this study. Tregs expanded with activated donor B cells seemed most donor-specific.

Trimming removed 4 bases from V and 10 bases from J, with 17 bases in between. CDR1 is SGHRS, CDR2 YFSETQ, per germline. The CDR3 runs to 14 residues. This clone came up a few times. What it recognizes is unknown. Method: immunoSEQ multiplex PCR; TCRdb's copy keeps in-frame clones and lacks some. This table has 20,000 or so clones, around 71% appearing once. This TCR was recovered from a human donor in good health. This chain uses TRBV5-1 with TRBJ1-4; the D gene is possibly TRBD1 (5 bases). Sequencing used Tregs from blood cultured with allogeneic cells. The DNA of the CDR3 is TGCGCCAGCAGCAGTCGGGGCGGACCAGTAAAACTGTTTTTT. Translation gives CASSSRGGPVKLFF. The full variable domain, completed using reference TRBV5-1 and TRBJ1-4, is KAGVTQTPRYLIKTRGQQVTLSCSPISGHRSVSWYQQTPGQGLQFLFEYFSETQRNKGNFPGRFSGRQFSNSRSEMNVSTLELGDSALYLCASSSRGGPVKLFFGSGTQLSVL.